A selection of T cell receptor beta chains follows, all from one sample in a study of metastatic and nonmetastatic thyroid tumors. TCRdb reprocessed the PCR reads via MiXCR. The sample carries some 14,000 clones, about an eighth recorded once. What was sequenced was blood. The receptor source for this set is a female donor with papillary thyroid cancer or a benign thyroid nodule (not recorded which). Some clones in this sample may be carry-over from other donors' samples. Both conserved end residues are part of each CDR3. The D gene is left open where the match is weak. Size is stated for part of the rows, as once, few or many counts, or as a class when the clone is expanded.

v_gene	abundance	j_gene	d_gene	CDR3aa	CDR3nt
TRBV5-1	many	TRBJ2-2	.	CASSLDPPDPAGELFF	TGCGCCAGCAGCTTGGATCCGCCCGACCCAGCCGGGGAGCTGTTTTTT
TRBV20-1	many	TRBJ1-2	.	CSALGPGTGGYTF	TGCAGTGCTCTCGGCCCAGGGACGGGCGGCTACACCTTC
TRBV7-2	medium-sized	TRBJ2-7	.	CASSRPGYEQYF	TGTGCCAGCAGCCGTCCCGGCTACGAGCAGTACTTC
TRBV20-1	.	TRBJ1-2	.	CSATTGLIYGYTF	TGCAGTGCTACAACGGGACTCATCTATGGCTACACCTTC
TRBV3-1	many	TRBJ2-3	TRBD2	CASSRYSGGSTDTQYF	TGTGCCAGCAGCCGATACAGCGGGGGCAGCACAGATACGCAGTATTTT
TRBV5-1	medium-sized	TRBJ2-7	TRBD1	CASSLWDSSYEQYF	TGCGCCAGCAGCTTGTGGGACAGCTCCTACGAGCAGTACTTC
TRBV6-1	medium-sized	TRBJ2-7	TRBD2	CASSRLAGGVSYEQYF	TGTGCCAGCAGCAGACTAGCGGGAGGCGTCTCCTACGAGCAGTACTTC
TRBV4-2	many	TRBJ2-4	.	CASSQDETPLAKNIQYF	TGTGCCAGCAGCCAAGATGAGACTCCACTAGCCAAAAACATTCAGTACTTC
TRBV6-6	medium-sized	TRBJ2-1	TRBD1	CASSYSNRDRGQFF	TGTGCCAGCAGTTACTCAAACCGGGACAGGGGGCAGTTCTTC
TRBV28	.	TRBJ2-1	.	CASSIRDWNYNEQFF	TGTGCCAGTAGTATCCGGGACTGGAACTACAATGAGCAGTTCTTC
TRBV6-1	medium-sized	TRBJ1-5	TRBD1	CASSGQGASQPQHF	TGTGCCAGCAGCGGACAGGGGGCAAGTCAGCCCCAGCATTTT
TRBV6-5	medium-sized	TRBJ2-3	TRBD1	CASSYRGRTPSTDTQYF	TGTGCCAGCAGTTACAGGGGGCGCACCCCTAGCACAGATACGCAGTATTTT
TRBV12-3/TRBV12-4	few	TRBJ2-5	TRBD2	CSSSSYIAGQETQYF	TGTAGCAGCAGTTCCTATATAGCGGGACAAGAGACCCAGTACTTC
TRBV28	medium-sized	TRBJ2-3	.	CASSPPRTGGVDTQYF	TGTGCCAGCAGTCCCCCTCGGACTGGCGGGGTAGATACGCAGTATTTT
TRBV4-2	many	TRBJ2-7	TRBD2	CASSQDRGGSYEQYF	TGTGCCAGCAGCCAAGATCGGGGGGGCTCCTACGAGCAGTACTTC
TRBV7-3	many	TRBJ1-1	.	CASSLLSDTEAFF	TGTGCCAGCAGCTTATTGAGTGACACTGAAGCTTTCTTT
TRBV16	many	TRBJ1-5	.	CASSQWSGSNQPQHF	TGTGCCAGCAGCCAATGGTCGGGGAGCAATCAGCCCCAGCATTTT
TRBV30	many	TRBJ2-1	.	CAWRRPMGEQFF	TGTGCCTGGAGGCGACCAATGGGTGAGCAGTTCTTC
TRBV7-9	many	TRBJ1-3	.	CASSLAREGNTIYF	TGTGCCAGCAGCTTAGCGCGGGAGGGAAACACCATATATTTT
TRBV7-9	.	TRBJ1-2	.	CASSYGGTNYGYTF	TGTGCCAGCAGCTATGGCGGCACGAACTATGGCTACACCTTC